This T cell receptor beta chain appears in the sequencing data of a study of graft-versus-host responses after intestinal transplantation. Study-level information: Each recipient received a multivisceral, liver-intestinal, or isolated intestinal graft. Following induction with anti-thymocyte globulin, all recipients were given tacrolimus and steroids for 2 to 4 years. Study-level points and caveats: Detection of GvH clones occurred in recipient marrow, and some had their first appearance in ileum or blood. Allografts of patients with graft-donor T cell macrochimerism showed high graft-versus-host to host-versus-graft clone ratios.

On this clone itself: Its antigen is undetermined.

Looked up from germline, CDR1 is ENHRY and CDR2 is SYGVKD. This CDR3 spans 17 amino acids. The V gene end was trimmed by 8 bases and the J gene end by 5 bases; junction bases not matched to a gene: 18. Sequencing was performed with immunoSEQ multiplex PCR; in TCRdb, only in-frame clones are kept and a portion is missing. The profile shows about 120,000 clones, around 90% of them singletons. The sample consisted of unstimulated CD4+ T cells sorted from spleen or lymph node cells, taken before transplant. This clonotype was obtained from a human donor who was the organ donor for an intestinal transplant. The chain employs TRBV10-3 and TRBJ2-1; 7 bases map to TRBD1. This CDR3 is CAIRKSRQGLWDNEQFF. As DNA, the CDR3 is TGTGCCATCCGCAAATCCAGACAGGGTTTATGGGACAATGAGCAGTTCTTC.